Each of the 8 T cell receptor beta chains below was sequenced from the same sample in a study of blood T cell repertoires in COVID-19. The method was immunoSEQ multiplex PCR; TCRdb's version includes in-frame clones alone and lacks a portion of them. Counted here are just over 300,000 clones, 86% occurring once; the ten biggest clones make up less than 4.5%. The sequenced sample consisted of PBMCs or T cells enriched from blood (not recorded which). The receptor set was obtained from a man aged 30 to 39 who had recovered from COVID-19.

The chain has TRBV7-2 and TRBJ1-2; 8 nucleotides align to TRBD1. This CDR3 has 15 amino acids. Per the germline V gene, CDR1 is SGHTA and CDR2 is FQGNSA. The V segment lost 4 bases and the J segment 6 bases; nucleotides outside the gene matches: 10. In DNA, the CDR3 is TGTGCCAGCAGCTCCACGACCCTGACAGGGGATGGCTACACCTTC. Translation gives CASSSTTLTGDGYTF.

This clone was recorded a few times. J is TRBJ2-3 and V is TRBV13; D possibly corresponds to TRBD2 (5 bases). The V end was cut by 4 bases, the J end by 1 base, with 18 bases between. The length of the CDR3 is 17 residues. Per germline, CDR1 PRHDT and CDR2 FYEKMQ (reference sequence). CDR3: CASSSYPMGVRTDTQYF. CDR3 DNA sequence: TGTGCCAGCAGCTCCTACCCTATGGGAGTCCGCACAGATACGCAGTATTTT.

The rearrangement uses TRBV2 and TRBJ2-7; 8 bases line up with TRBD2. Germline lookup yields CDR1 SNHLY and CDR2 FYNNEI. CDR3 length: 15 residues. The J segment lost 2 bases and the V segment lost 6 bases, leaving 9 bases of the junction unmatched. The CDR3 loop reads CASRGGPGLAYEQYF. Written as DNA, the CDR3 is TGTGCCAGCAGGGGGGGGCCGGGACTAGCCTACGAGCAGTACTTC.

This clone was picked up a small number of times. The chain couples TRBV11-3 to TRBJ2-7; 7 bases agree with TRBD1. Per the germline V gene, CDR1 is SGHNT and CDR2 is YENEEA. CDR3 length equals 19 residues. V gave up 5 bases and J gave up 0 bases; unmatched junction bases: 19. The DNA for the CDR3 is TGTGCCAGCAGCCCCCGGGACAGTGGGCCCGGTCAGAGCTCCTACGAGCAGTACTTC. Protein: CASSPRDSGPGQSSYEQYF.

The rearrangement links TRBV12-3 or TRBV12-4 to TRBJ2-3; the D gene is possibly TRBD2 (5 bases). Trimming left V 6 bases short and J 9 bases short, with 13 bases between. The CDR3 runs 12 residues. The CDR3 reads CASRLGPRTQYF. As DNA, the CDR3 is TGTGCCAGCAGACTAGGGCCCCGCACGCAGTATTTT.

This chain uses TRBV4-2 with TRBJ1-3; 12 positions match TRBD1. After removal of 0 bases from V and 0 bases from J, the junction contained 6 bases not matched to a gene. The CDR3 spans 19 residues. Germline V lookup: CDR1 LGHNA, CDR2 YNFKEQ. The CDR3 DNA reads TGTGCCAGCAGCCAAGAACCGGGACAGGGGGCCTACTCTGGAAACACCATATATTTT. Translating gives CASSQEPGQGAYSGNTIYF.

V is TRBV7-2 and J is TRBJ2-7; 9 bases are a match to TRBD1. This CDR3 region has 15 residues. CDR1 is SGHTA, CDR2 FQGNSA, per germline. Losses at the gene ends were 4 bases for V and 3 bases for J; bases not matched to a gene: 7. CDR3 sequence (DNA): TGTGCCAGCAGCTCCCGGACAGGGGCGGTCTACGAGCAGTACTTC. Amino acids: CASSSRTGAVYEQYF. Full variable domain (missing parts from reference TRBV7-2 and TRBJ2-7): GAGVSQSPSNKVTEKGKDVELRCDPISGHTALYWYRQSLGQGLEFLIYFQGNSAPDKSGLPSDRFSAERTGGSVSTLTIQRTQQEDSAVYLCASSSRTGAVYEQYFGPGTRLTVT.

The CDR3 here is CASIPRGQGNTEAFF. The CDR3 DNA reads TGTGCCAGTATCCCTAGGGGACAGGGGAACACTGAAGCTTTCTTT. The chain couples TRBV19 to TRBJ1-1, with TRBD1 identical over 9 bases. The V gene's germline CDR1 is LNHDA and CDR2 SQIVND (reference sequence). This CDR3 spans 15 amino acids. V lost 7 bases, J lost 1 base, and 7 bases stayed unmatched.